This TCR beta chain was captured by sequencing in a study of spatial heterogeneity in lung cancer. The overall study: TCR transcript abundance in tumor regions was strongly correlated with the T cell module score obtained from matched bulk RNA-seq. Findings and caveats of the study: Tumors with more nonsynonymous mutations had more expanded intratumoral alpha and beta TCRs. Ubiquitous expanded TCR counts tracked ubiquitous nonsynonymous mutations; regional expanded TCR counts tracked regional nonsynonymous mutations.

Time point described: sample taken at primary tumor resection. A total of around 76 untreated early-stage non-small cell lung cancer patients served as donors. To note about this clonotype: What it binds is unknown.

Germline CDR1 reads LGHDT; CDR2 reads YNNKEL (reference sequence). Trimming cost V 5 bases and J 3 bases, with 5 bases left between them. This CDR3 has 11 residues. Each TCR cDNA molecule carried a unique molecular identifier. Via MiXCR, TCRdb re-called the 5' RACE reads, giving one row per CDR3 protein. The sample contains approximately 9,400 distinct CDR3 sequences, approximately 12% of which appear only once. The chain employs TRBV3-1 and TRBJ2-7; unclear D gene. This clonotype was obtained from a female donor with early-stage non-small cell lung cancer. Source: lung tumor tissue, taken at surgery. DNA for the CDR3: TGTGCCAGCAGCACCCACTACGAGCAGTACTTC. It codes for CASSTHYEQYF.